The TCR beta chain under discussion was sequenced for a study of blood T cell repertoires in COVID-19. About the study: Sample material is recorded as cDNA or gDNA derived from T cells, B-cell-depleted T cells, or PBMCs.

Assay used: immunoSEQ multiplex PCR; TCRdb lists only in-frame clones, some missing. The repertoire holds 150,000 or so clones, about four fifths seen once, with roughly 9.2% in the top ten. The CDR3 is 15 residues long. V was cut by 3 bases and J by 5 bases, with 17 bases left in between. Per the germline V gene, CDR1 is MNHEY and CDR2 is SVGAGI. What the recovered Cohort 3 donors had was two negative PCRs, clearance, or symptom resolution. Material for sequencing was PBMCs or T cells enriched from blood (not recorded which). This receptor was identified in a man in his fifties who had recovered from COVID-19. The genes are TRBV6-5 and TRBJ2-7; D possibly corresponds to TRBD1 (6 bases). CDR3 loop: CASSYEGDSFHEQYF. CDR3 coding DNA: TGTGCCAGCAGTTATGAGGGGGATAGCTTCCACGAGCAGTACTTC.